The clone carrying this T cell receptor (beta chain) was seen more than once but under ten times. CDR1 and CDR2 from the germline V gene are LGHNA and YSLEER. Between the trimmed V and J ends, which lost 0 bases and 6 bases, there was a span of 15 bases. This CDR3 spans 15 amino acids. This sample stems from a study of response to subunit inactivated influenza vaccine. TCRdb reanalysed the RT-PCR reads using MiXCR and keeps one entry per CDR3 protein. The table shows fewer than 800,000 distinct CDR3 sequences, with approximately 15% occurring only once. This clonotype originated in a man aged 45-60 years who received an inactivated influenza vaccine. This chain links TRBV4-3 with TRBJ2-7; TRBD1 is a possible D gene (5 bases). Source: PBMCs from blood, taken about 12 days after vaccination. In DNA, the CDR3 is TGCGCCAGCAGCCAAGACAATCAGGGCCCCCTCGAGCAGTACTTC. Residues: CASSQDNQGPLEQYF.